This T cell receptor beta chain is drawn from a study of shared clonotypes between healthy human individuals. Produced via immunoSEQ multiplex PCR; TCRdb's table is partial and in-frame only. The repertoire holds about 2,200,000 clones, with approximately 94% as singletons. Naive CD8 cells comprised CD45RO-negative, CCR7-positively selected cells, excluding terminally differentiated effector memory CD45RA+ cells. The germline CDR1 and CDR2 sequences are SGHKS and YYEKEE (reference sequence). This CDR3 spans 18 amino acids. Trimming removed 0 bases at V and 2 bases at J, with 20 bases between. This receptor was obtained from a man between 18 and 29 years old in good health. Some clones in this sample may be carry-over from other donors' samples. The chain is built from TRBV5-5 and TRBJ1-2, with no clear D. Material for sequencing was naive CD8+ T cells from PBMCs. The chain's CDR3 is CASSLVRPGKSRNYGYTF. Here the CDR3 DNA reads TGTGCCAGCAGCTTGGTACGTCCGGGGAAAAGCCGGAACTATGGCTACACCTTC.